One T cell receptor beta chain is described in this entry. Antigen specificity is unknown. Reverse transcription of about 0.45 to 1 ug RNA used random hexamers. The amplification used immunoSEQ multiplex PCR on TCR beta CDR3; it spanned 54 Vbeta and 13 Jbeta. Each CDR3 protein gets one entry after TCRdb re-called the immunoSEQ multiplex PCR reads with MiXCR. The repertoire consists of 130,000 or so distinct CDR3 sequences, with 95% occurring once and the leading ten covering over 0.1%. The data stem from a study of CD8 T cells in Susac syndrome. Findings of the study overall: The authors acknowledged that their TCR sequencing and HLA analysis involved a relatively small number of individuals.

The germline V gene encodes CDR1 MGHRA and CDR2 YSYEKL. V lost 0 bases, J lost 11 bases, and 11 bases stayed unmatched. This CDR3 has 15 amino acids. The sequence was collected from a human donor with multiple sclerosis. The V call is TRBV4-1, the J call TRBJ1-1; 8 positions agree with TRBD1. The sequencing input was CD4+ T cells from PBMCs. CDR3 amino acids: CASSQDPDRGGLAFF. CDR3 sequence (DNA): TGCGCCAGCAGCCAAGATCCTGACAGGGGCGGGTTGGCTTTCTTT.